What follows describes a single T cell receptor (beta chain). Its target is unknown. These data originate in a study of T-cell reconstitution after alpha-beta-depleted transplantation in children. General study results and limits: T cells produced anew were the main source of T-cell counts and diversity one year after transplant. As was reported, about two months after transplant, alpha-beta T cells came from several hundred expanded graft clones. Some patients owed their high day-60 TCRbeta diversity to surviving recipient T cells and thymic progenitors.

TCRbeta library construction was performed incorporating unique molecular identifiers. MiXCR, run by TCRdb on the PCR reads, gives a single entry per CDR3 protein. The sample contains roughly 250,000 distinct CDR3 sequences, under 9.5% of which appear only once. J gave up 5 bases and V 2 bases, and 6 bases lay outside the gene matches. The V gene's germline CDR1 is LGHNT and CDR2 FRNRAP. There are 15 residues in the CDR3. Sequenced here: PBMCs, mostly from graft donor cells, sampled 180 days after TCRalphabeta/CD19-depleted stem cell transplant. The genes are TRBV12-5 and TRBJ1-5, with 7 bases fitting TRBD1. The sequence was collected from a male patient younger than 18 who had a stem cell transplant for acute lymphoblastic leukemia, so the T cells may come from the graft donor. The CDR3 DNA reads TGTGCTAGTGGTTTGTTTACAGGGGTCGATCAGCCCCAGCATTTT. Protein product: CASGLFTGVDQPQHF.